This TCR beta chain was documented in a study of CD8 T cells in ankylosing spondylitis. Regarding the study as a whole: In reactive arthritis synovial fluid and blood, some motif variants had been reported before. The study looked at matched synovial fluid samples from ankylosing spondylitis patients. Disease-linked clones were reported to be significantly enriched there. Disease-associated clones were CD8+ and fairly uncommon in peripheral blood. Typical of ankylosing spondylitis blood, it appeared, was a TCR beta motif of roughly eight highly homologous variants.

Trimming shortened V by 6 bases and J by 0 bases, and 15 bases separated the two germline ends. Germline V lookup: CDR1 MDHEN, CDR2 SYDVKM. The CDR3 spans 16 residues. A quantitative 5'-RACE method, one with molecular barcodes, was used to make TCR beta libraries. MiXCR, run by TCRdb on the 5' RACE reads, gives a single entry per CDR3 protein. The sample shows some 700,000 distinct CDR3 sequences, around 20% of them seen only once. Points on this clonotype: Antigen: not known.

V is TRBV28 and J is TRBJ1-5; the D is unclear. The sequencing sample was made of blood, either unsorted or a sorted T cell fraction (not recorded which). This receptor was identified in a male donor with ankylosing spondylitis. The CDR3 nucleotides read TGTGCCAGCAGCCCCAGTATTGCCTATAGCAATCAGCCCCAGCATTTT. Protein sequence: CASSPSIAYSNQPQHF.